This paragraph covers one T cell receptor beta chain sequence. Its antigen is currently unknown. This sample was included in a study of CD8+ T cells in alopecia areata. The authors extracted RNA and reverse transcribed it into cDNA as the sequencing template. Method: immunoSEQ multiplex PCR; TCRdb's copy keeps in-frame clones and lacks some. The sample yields 95,000 to 100,000 clones, roughly three fifths seen once. Treatment described: oral pan-JAK inhibitor, 5-10 mg twice daily. Study findings and constraints: The study found that many expanded lesional clones persisted in scalp and blood during tofacitinib.

Germline CDR1 reads MNHEY; CDR2 reads SMNVEV (reference sequence). Trimming shortened V by 0 bases and J by 4 bases, and 13 bases separated the two germline ends. The CDR3 runs 15 residues. Sequencing used CD8+ T cells sorted from blood, obtained at week 4, from a patient treated with tofacitinib. The clonotype comes from a human donor with alopecia areata. V usage is TRBV27 and J usage is TRBJ2-7; D call uncertain. The CDR3 region has the DNA TGTGCCAGCAGTTTATCCTCCCTAAAGGGATACGAGCAGTACTTC. Its protein product is CASSLSSLKGYEQYF.